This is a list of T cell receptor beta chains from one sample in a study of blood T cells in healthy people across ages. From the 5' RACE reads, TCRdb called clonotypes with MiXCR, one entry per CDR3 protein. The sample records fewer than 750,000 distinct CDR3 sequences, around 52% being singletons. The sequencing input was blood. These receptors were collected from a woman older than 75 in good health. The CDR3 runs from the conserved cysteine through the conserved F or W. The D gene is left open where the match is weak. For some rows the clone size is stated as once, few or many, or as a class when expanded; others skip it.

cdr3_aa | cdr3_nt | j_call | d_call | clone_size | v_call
CASSLGEATAPRNSPLHF | TGCGCCAGCAGCTTGGGGGAGGCGACCGCTCCCAGGAATTCACCCCTCCACTTT | TRBJ1-6 | - | - | TRBV5-1
CASSYQDSGWAETQYF | TGTGCCAGCAGCTACCAAGACTCTGGTTGGGCAGAGACCCAGTACTTC | TRBJ2-5 | - | - | TRBV6-5
CASTPFNGCEQYF | TGTGCCAGCACCCCCTTTAACGGATGCGAGCAGTACTTC | TRBJ2-7 | - | few | TRBV28
CASSYGGTEAFF | TGTGCCAGCAGTTACGGCGGTACTGAAGCTTTCTTT | TRBJ1-1 | - | many | TRBV6-5
CASRTGATPYNEQFF | TGTGCCAGCAGAACGGGGGCCACGCCCTACAATGAGCAGTTCTTC | TRBJ2-1 | - | - | TRBV28
CASGLMGNAQYF | TGTGCCAGCGGTTTAATGGGGAACGCGCAGTATTTT | TRBJ2-3 | - | - | TRBV28
CSVGASGYNEQFF | TGCAGCGTTGGGGCTAGCGGGTACAATGAGCAGTTCTTC | TRBJ2-1 | TRBD2 | - | TRBV29-1
CASSGDPVYEQYF | TGTGCCAGCAGCGGAGACCCGGTCTACGAGCAGTACTTC | TRBJ2-7 | - | once | TRBV9
CASSQTSGSYNEQFF | TGTGCCAGCAGCCAAACTAGCGGGAGCTACAATGAGCAGTTCTTC | TRBJ2-1 | TRBD2 | many | TRBV7-3
CASSYWGGSGVYEQYF | TGTGCCAGCAGTTACTGGGGAGGTAGCGGGGTCTACGAGCAGTACTTC | TRBJ2-7 | TRBD2 | many | TRBV6-6
CASRTGTGNYGYTF | TGTGCCAGCAGGACCGGGACAGGGAACTATGGCTACACCTTC | TRBJ1-2 | TRBD1 | - | TRBV27
CASQRRNTEAFF | TGTGCTAGCCAGAGAAGGAACACTGAAGCTTTCTTT | TRBJ1-1 | - | - | TRBV12-3/TRBV12-4
CASSYSGAGNQPQHF | TGTGCCAGCAGTTACTCGGGAGCCGGCAATCAGCCCCAGCATTTT | TRBJ1-5 | - | many | TRBV6-5
CASSLGNEDTQYF | TGCGCCAGCAGCTTGGGGAATGAAGATACGCAGTATTTT | TRBJ2-3 | - | many | TRBV5-1
CASSLATLGGGYSNDQFF | TGTGCCAGCAGTTTAGCGACCCTGGGGGGAGGGTACTCCAATGACCAGTTCTTC | TRBJ2-1 | TRBD2 | - | TRBV12-3/TRBV12-4
CASSLDYTSGATGEQFF | TGCGCCAGCAGCTTGGATTATACTAGCGGGGCGACTGGGGAGCAGTTCTTC | TRBJ2-1 | TRBD2 | once | TRBV5-1
CSAREKAGAFGELFF | TGCAGTGCTAGAGAGAAAGCGGGAGCTTTCGGGGAGCTGTTTTTT | TRBJ2-2 | TRBD2 | once | TRBV20-1
CAGSTGTNLDLPYF | TGTGCCGGCAGTACTGGGACTAATCTCGACCTACCGTATTTT | TRBJ2-3 | TRBD2 | - | TRBV12-3/TRBV12-4
CASTELAGGQETQYF | TGTGCCAGCACTGAACTAGCGGGGGGACAAGAGACCCAGTACTTC | TRBJ2-5 | TRBD2 | few | TRBV28
CASSRGRDTYEQYF | TGTGCCAGCAGCCGGGGCAGGGATACCTACGAGCAGTACTTC | TRBJ2-7 | - | - | TRBV25-1
CAIGGGYQETQYF | TGTGCCATCGGCGGTGGGTACCAAGAGACCCAGTACTTC | TRBJ2-5 | - | many | TRBV10-3
CSASPGANYEQYF | TGCAGTGCTAGCCCAGGGGCAAACTACGAGCAGTACTTC | TRBJ2-7 | - | - | TRBV20-1
CASSSTRSGYEQYF | TGTGCCAGCAGCTCCACCCGGAGTGGGTACGAGCAGTACTTC | TRBJ2-7 | - | - | TRBV7-9
CASSTRQGANTGELFF | TGTGCCAGCAGCACGCGACAGGGTGCGAACACCGGGGAGCTGTTTTTT | TRBJ2-2 | TRBD1 | - | TRBV9
CSARDAGQSILYEQYF | TGCAGTGCTAGAGATGCGGGTCAGTCGATCCTCTACGAGCAGTACTTC | TRBJ2-7 | - | - | TRBV20-1
CSVDGLLGLAGGPETQYF | TGCAGCGTTGATGGGTTGTTGGGGCTAGCGGGGGGGCCGGAGACCCAGTACTTC | TRBJ2-5 | TRBD2 | - | TRBV29-1
CATSGGPQGNEQYF | TGTGCCACCTCGGGGGGGCCGCAAGGAAACGAGCAGTACTTC | TRBJ2-7 | TRBD2 | few | TRBV12-3/TRBV12-4
CASSSGQGNTQYF | TGTGCCAGCAGCTCGGGACAGGGTAATACGCAGTATTTT | TRBJ2-3 | TRBD1 | many | TRBV7-2
CASSLGRGRPSEQYF | TGTGCCAGCAGTTTAGGTAGAGGACGCCCATCCGAGCAGTACTTC | TRBJ2-7 | - | many | TRBV28
CASSARGGNEKLFF | TGTGCCAGCAGCGCCCGTGGGGGAAATGAAAAACTGTTTTTT | TRBJ1-4 | - | few | TRBV9
CASSLRMGSTDTQYF | TGTGCCAGCAGCTTAAGGATGGGATCCACAGATACGCAGTATTTT | TRBJ2-3 | - | many | TRBV7-2
CASSLVGGTYTDTQYF | TGTGCCAGCAGCTTAGTTGGCGGAACTTACACAGATACGCAGTATTTT | TRBJ2-3 | - | many | TRBV7-2
CSAGSGSTDTQYF | TGCAGCGCCGGGAGCGGGAGCACAGATACGCAGTATTTT | TRBJ2-3 | - | many | TRBV29-1
CASSQVGRAREQYF | TGCGCCAGCAGCCAAGTTGGGAGGGCCCGGGAGCAGTACTTC | TRBJ2-7 | TRBD2 | - | TRBV4-1
CASSTDRISGANVLTF | TGTGCCAGCAGCACAGACAGGATCTCTGGGGCCAACGTCCTGACTTTC | TRBJ2-6 | - | - | TRBV3-1
CSARLGETQYF | TGCAGTGCTAGGCTGGGAGAGACCCAGTACTTC | TRBJ2-5 | - | many | TRBV20-1
CASKITGDSPGEKLFF | TGTGCCAGCAAAATAACCGGCGACAGCCCCGGGGAAAAACTGTTTTTT | TRBJ1-4 | - | - | TRBV6-6
CASSLLPDLMDTEAFF | TGCGCCAGCAGCTTGCTTCCCGACCTGATGGACACTGAAGCTTTCTTT | TRBJ1-1 | - | - | TRBV5-1
CASSQYRDRHYEQYF | TGTGCCAGCAGCCAATACCGGGACCGACACTACGAGCAGTACTTC | TRBJ2-7 | - | - | TRBV3-1
CASSPESTSPRGEQYF | TGTGCCAGCAGCCCCGAGTCGACTAGCCCACGGGGCGAGCAGTACTTC | TRBJ2-7 | TRBD2 | - | TRBV7-9
CSALGTGGDYGYTF | TGCAGTGCTTTAGGGACAGGGGGTGACTATGGCTACACCTTC | TRBJ1-2 | TRBD1 | - | TRBV20-1
CASSPRRSYEQYF | TGTGCCAGCAGTCCTAGGCGTTCCTACGAGCAGTACTTC | TRBJ2-7 | - | - | TRBV11-2